This T cell receptor beta chain was retrieved from a study of CD8+ T cells in alopecia areata. Background on the study: The drug, tofacitinib, lasted 6 to 18 months, followed by 6 months off drug. Severity of treated patients was scored by affected scalp percentage.

Treatment reported: oral pan-JAK inhibitor, 5-10 mg twice daily. The V end was cut by 3 bases, the J end by 0 bases, with 3 bases between. The CDR3 sequence is 14 residues long. CDR1 is MNHEY and CDR2 is SMNVEV in the germline V gene (reference sequence). Once RNA had been extracted, it was reverse transcribed into cDNA to act as the sequencing template. Here immunoSEQ multiplex PCR was the method, and the copy in TCRdb shows in-frame clones only, minus some. The sample yields approximately 300,000 clones, 55% to 75% seen once. Specimen: CD4+ T cells sorted from blood, collected at week 24, from a patient treated with tofacitinib. V is TRBV27 and J is TRBJ2-6; no clear D. The sequence was obtained from a human donor with alopecia areata. CDR3: CASSFFSGANVLTF. CDR3 bases: TGTGCCAGCAGTTTCTTCTCTGGGGCCAACGTCCTGACTTTC. The full variable domain, its missing parts supplied by reference TRBV27 and TRBJ2-6, is EAQVTQNPRYLITVTGKKLTVTCSQNMNHEYMSWYRQDPGLGLRQIYYSMNVEVTDKGDVPEGYKVSRKEKRNFPLILESPSPNQTSLYFCASSFFSGANVLTFGAGSRLTVL.